This passage covers 5 T cell receptor beta chains from one sample sequenced in a study of T cells in pancreatic ductal adenocarcinoma. Selected pancreatic ductal adenocarcinoma patients had undergone surgery without neoadjuvant therapy. Repertoires were generated with immunoSEQ multiplex PCR, while TCRdb's copy carries only in-frame clones and drops some. Of over 100,000 clones in the sample, roughly 95% were seen once. The sequenced material came from PBMCs. These receptor sequences come from a human donor with pancreatic ductal adenocarcinoma.

The rearrangement links TRBV2 to TRBJ1-2; TRBD1 agrees at 10 bases. CDR1 and CDR2 (germline): SNHLY, FYNNEI. V lost 6 bases and J lost 4; bases outside the gene matches: 5. This CDR3 is built from 14 residues. The CDR3 region has the DNA TGTGCCAGCAGCCGGACAGGGGGGGGCTATGGCTACACCTTC. Translated, it gives CASSRTGGGYGYTF.

The V call is TRBV7-9, the J call TRBJ2-2; 10 bases are shared with TRBD2. The J segment lost 9 bases and the V segment lost 3 bases, leaving 7 bases of the junction unmatched. The CDR3 has 15 amino acids. Germline values: CDR1 SEHNR, CDR2 FQNEAQ (reference sequence). The CDR3 is CASSFRTSGVRELFF. DNA for the CDR3: TGTGCCAGCAGCTTCCGGACTAGCGGTGTTAGGGAGCTGTTTTTT.

The CDR3 protein is CSVFISPRETQYF. The DNA for the CDR3 is TGCAGCGTTTTCATTAGTCCCCGAGAGACCCAGTACTTC. This sequence joins TRBV29-1 and TRBJ2-5; D gene ambiguous. The CDR3 is 13 residues long. The V and J ends lost 5 bases and 4 bases respectively, with 14 bases between them. From germline, CDR1 is SQVTM and CDR2 ANQGSEA.

The V call is TRBV5-1, the J call TRBJ2-1, with TRBD2 matching over 8 bases. The CDR3 runs to 15 residues. The germline CDR1 and CDR2 sequences are SGHRS and YFSETQ. The V and J ends lost 5 bases and 1 base, in that order; junction bases with no gene match: 5. The CDR3 nucleotides are TGCGCCAGCAGTACCGTAGCGGGGTCCTACAATGAGCAGTTCTTC. Its protein is CASSTVAGSYNEQFF.

The chain combines TRBV7-2 with TRBJ1-5; D gene ambiguous. V was trimmed by 3 bases and J by 6 bases, leaving 9 bases between them. CDR3 length: 13 residues. CDR1 SGHTA and CDR2 FQGNSA come from the germline V gene. The CDR3 DNA is TGTGCCAGCAGCTTTGAGGGAATTCAGCCCCAGCATTTT. It codes for CASSFEGIQPQHF. The variable domain in full, with the rest retrieved from reference TRBV7-2 and TRBJ1-5, is GAGVSQSPSNKVTEKGKDVELRCDPISGHTALYWYRQSLGQGLEFLIYFQGNSAPDKSGLPSDRFSAERTGGSVSTLTIQRTQQEDSAVYLCASSFEGIQPQHFGDGTRLSIL.